What follows is one TCR beta chain and its context. CDR1 is SGHRS, CDR2 YFSETQ, per germline. The length of the CDR3 is 16 residues. The trim removed 7 bases at V and 2 bases at J, leaving 8 bases unmatched. This sample stems from a study of blood T cell repertoires in COVID-19. At the level of the study: Samples came from the United States, Italy and Spain, spanning acute and convalescent COVID-19. Sources were T cells, B-cell-depleted T cells, or PBMCs; the material itself was cDNA or gDNA.

Sequenced by immunoSEQ multiplex PCR; TCRdb stores in-frame clones only, minus some. Of roughly 80,000 clones listed, roughly 92% are singletons. The clonotype comes from a man aged 50-59 years with COVID-19, enrolled during active disease. Sequencing used peripheral blood. The chain employs TRBV5-1 and TRBJ2-2, with 10 nucleotides matching TRBD1. For the CDR3, the DNA is TGCGCCAGCCGTAAAGACAGGGGGCGCAACACCGGGGAGCTGTTTTTT. It codes for CASRKDRGRNTGELFF.